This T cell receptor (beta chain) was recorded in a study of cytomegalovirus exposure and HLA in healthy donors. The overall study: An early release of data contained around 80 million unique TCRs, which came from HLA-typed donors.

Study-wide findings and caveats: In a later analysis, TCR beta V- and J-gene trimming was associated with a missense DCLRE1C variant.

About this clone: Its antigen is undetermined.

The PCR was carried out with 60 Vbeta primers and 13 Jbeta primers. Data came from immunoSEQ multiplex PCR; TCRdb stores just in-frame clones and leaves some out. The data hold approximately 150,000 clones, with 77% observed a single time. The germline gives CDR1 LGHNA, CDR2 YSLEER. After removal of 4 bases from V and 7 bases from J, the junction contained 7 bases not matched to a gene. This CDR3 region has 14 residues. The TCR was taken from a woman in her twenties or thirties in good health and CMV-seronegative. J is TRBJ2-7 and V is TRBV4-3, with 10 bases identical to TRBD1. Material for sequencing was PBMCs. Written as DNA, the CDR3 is TGCGCCAGCAGCCCCGGGACAGGGGTGCTGGAGCAGTACTTC. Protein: CASSPGTGVLEQYF.